A single T cell receptor (beta chain) is shown here with its context. The antigen is not known. These data belong to a study of identical twins. CDR1 and CDR2 (germline): SEHNR, FQNEAQ (reference sequence). The CDR3 is 14 amino acids. J gave up 4 bases and V 3 bases, and 6 bases lay outside the gene matches. Study results and caveats: Abundant beta clonotypes from cord blood had fewer insertions, unlike memory repertoires, which showed none. The models gave estimates that fell short of the out-of-frame TCR alpha sharing seen in monozygotic twins.

Unique molecular identifiers were present on the cDNA, which also gained a universal primer site by template switching. One entry per CDR3 protein, called by TCRdb with MiXCR from the 5' RACE reads. Of 1.5 million to 2 million distinct CDR3 sequences listed, about 30% are singletons. Sequences were obtained from cord blood. The sequence was obtained from a newborn girl in good health. This chain links TRBV7-9 with TRBJ2-7; 7 bases line up with TRBD1. CDR3: CASSLSNRGYEQYF. The CDR3 nucleotides read TGTGCCAGCAGCTTGTCGAACAGGGGATACGAGCAGTACTTC.